The 30 T cell receptor beta chains below come from one sample, sequenced in a study of blood T cell repertoires in COVID-19. Clones were read by immunoSEQ multiplex PCR, and TCRdb kept only the in-frame ones, dropping some. The sample lists 250,000 to 300,000 clones; 85% to 90% were seen once. Material: peripheral blood. The receptors derive from a woman between 40 and 50 years old with acute or convalescent COVID-19.

This rearrangement joins TRBV7-9 to TRBJ1-2; 7 nucleotides line up with TRBD1. Germline lookup yields CDR1 SEHNR and CDR2 FQNEAQ (reference sequence). The CDR3 contains 14 residues. With V trimmed by 3 bases and J by 4 bases, 5 bases remained unmatched. Here the CDR3 reads CASSFSQGGYGYTF. In nucleotides, the CDR3 is TGTGCCAGCAGCTTTTCGCAGGGGGGCTATGGCTACACCTTC. Full variable domain (rest looked up from reference TRBV7-9 and TRBJ1-2): DTGVSQNPRHKITKRGQNVTFRCDPISEHNRLYWYRQTLGQGPEFLTYFQNEAQLEKSRLLSDRFSAERPKGSFSTLEIQRTEQGDSAMYLCASSFSQGGYGYTFGSGTRLTVV.

The chain employs TRBV9 and TRBJ2-5; 7 nucleotides agree with TRBD1. The CDR3 extends over 14 amino acids. The trim removed 0 bases at V and 2 bases at J, leaving 1 base unmatched. Germline V CDR1 and CDR2: SGDLS, YYNGEE. Here the CDR3 DNA reads TGTGCCAGCAGCGTAGACAGGGGTCAAGAGACCCAGTACTTC. This encodes CASSVDRGQETQYF.

This clone has ten or more counts. This rearrangement joins TRBV24-1 to TRBJ1-2, with D tentatively TRBD1 (5 bases). V lost 4 bases, J lost 4 bases, and 12 bases lay in between. The CDR3 covers 14 residues. From germline, CDR1 is KGHDR and CDR2 SFDVKD. The CDR3: CATSEAGGAYGYTF. The DNA for the CDR3 is TGTGCCACCAGTGAGGCAGGAGGGGCCTATGGCTACACCTTC.

This clone was counted between two and nine times. This chain joins TRBV7-8 and TRBJ1-1; 12 positions match TRBD1. Germline CDR1 and CDR2: SGHVS and FQNEAQ. CDR3 size: 17 residues. Germline trimming cut 2 bases from V and 0 bases from J; bases unmatched to any gene: 4. CDR3 loop: CASSLKGQGALNTEAFF. The CDR3 DNA is TGTGCCAGCAGCTTAAAGGGACAGGGGGCCTTGAACACTGAAGCTTTCTTT.

The gene calls are TRBV25-1 and TRBJ1-2, with D possibly TRBD1 on 6 matching bases. The V end was cut by 1 base, the J end by 7 bases, with 13 bases between. The germline V gene has CDR1 MGHDK and CDR2 SYGVNS. This CDR3 comprises 14 residues. The CDR3 reads CASSELGGPGGYTF. As DNA, the CDR3 is TGTGCCAGCAGTGAATTGGGGGGGCCTGGTGGCTACACCTTC.

The rearrangement links TRBV3-1 (or the pseudogene TRBV3-2) to TRBJ2-1; TRBD2 matches 14 bases. The CDR3 runs 13 residues. Per germline, CDR1 LGHDT and CDR2 YNNKEL (reference sequence). V shed 3 bases, J shed 16 bases, and the junction held 5 bases outside the gene matches. CDR3 amino acids: CASSQGTSGGLFF. CDR3 nucleotides: TGTGCCAGCAGCCAGGGGACTAGCGGGGGTCTATTCTTC.

This chain links TRBV4-2 with TRBJ2-7, with TRBD2 matching over 10 bases. J was trimmed by 3 bases and V by 5 bases; bases with no gene match: 16. The CDR3 totals 18 residues. The germline V gene encodes CDR1 LGHNA and CDR2 YNFKEQ. The CDR3 DNA reads as TGTGCCAGCAGCTTGCCCTTGAGGCTAGCGGGGGAGTTCTACGAGCAGTACGTC. It is translated as CASSLPLRLAGEFYEQYV.

This chain's CDR3 is CASSEEGRSTDTQYF. The CDR3 DNA follows: TGCGCCAGCAGTGAGGAGGGCAGAAGCACAGATACGCAGTATTTT. The chain is built from TRBV10-2 and TRBJ2-3, with D perhaps matching TRBD2 (5 bases). This CDR3 comprises 15 residues. Germline V lookup: CDR1 WSHSY, CDR2 SAAADI. Trimming took 2 bases from V and 0 from J, leaving 9 bases between them.

J is TRBJ1-1 and V is TRBV19; tentative D call: TRBD1 (5 bases). Trimming took 7 bases from V and 8 from J, leaving 11 bases between them. The V gene's germline CDR1 is LNHDA and CDR2 SQIVND (reference sequence). The CDR3 extends over 11 amino acids. The CDR3 region is CASNGGLEAFF. The CDR3 DNA reads as TGTGCCAGTAACGGGGGTTTAGAAGCTTTCTTT.

The chain employs TRBV5-1 and TRBJ1-1, with 7 bases that match TRBD1. J gave up 0 bases and V 7 bases, and 3 bases lay outside the gene matches. This CDR3 has 13 amino acids. Germline V CDR1 and CDR2: SGHRS, YFSETQ. CDR3 loop: CASWDSLNTEAFF. The DNA of the CDR3 is TGCGCCAGCTGGGACAGCTTGAACACTGAAGCTTTCTTT.

The chain uses TRBV28 and TRBJ1-4; 8 bases map to TRBD1. Trimming took 6 bases from V and 7 from J; bases not matched to a gene: 7. Germline V gene sequence: CDR1 MDHEN, CDR2 SYDVKM. This CDR3 comprises 14 residues. This chain's CDR3 is CASSVRGRFEKLFF. The CDR3 coding sequence is TGTGCCAGCAGCGTCAGGGGGCGGTTTGAAAAACTGTTTTTT. Based on the CDR3 plus reference TRBV28 and TRBJ1-4, the full variable domain is DVKVTQSSRYLVKRTGEKVFLECVQDMDHENMFWYRQDPGLGLRLIYFSYDVKMKEKGDIPEGYSVSREKKERFSLILESASTNQTSMYLCASSVRGRFEKLFFGSGTQLSVL.

The V call is TRBV19, the J call TRBJ1-1; 12 positions agree with TRBD1. CDR3 length equals 15 residues. The germline V gene has CDR1 LNHDA and CDR2 SQIVND (reference sequence). Trimming removed 8 bases from V and 1 base from J; junction bases left unmatched: 5. CDR3 DNA: TGTGCCAGTCGGGACAGGGGGCGTGGGAACACTGAAGCTTTCTTT. Its translation is CASRDRGRGNTEAFF.

The genes are TRBV7-6 and TRBJ2-1, with D uncertain. V was cut by 1 base and J by 0 bases, with 7 bases left in between. The CDR3 runs 15 residues. The germline CDR1 and CDR2 sequences are SGHVS and FNYEAQ. CDR3 nucleotides: TGTGCCAGCAGCTTAGACAGTTCCTCCTACAATGAGCAGTTCTTC. Translating gives CASSLDSSSYNEQFF.

The sample holds a few counts of this clone. The chain carries TRBV21-1 and TRBJ2-7; the D segment call TRBD1 is taken from the table without a DNA check. TRBV21-1 is termed a pseudogene. The CDR3 sequence is 15 residues long. The DNA of the CDR3 is TGTGCCAGCAGCAAAAGGGAAGGGGGTACCTACGAGCAGTACGTC. Its protein is CASSKREGGTYEQYV.

The chain employs TRBV28 and TRBJ1-1; no definite D call. Germline CDR1 is MDHEN and CDR2 is SYDVKM. This CDR3 contains 13 residues. The germline V and J ends were trimmed by 1 base and 7 bases, with 10 bases remaining between them. The CDR3 nucleotides are TGTGCCAGCAGTTTATCCAGGATTGGTGAAGCTTTCTTT. Residues: CASSLSRIGEAFF.

The genes are TRBV9 and TRBJ2-2, with 8 nucleotides matching TRBD2. CDR1 and CDR2 from the germline V gene are SGDLS and YYNGEE. The CDR3 has 15 residues. The V and J ends lost 2 bases and 1 base, in that order; junction bases with no gene match: 1. The CDR3 protein is CASSVGTRNTGELFF. The CDR3 bases are TGTGCCAGCAGCGTCGGGACTAGGAACACCGGGGAGCTGTTTTTT.

The chain joins TRBV24-1 to TRBJ2-7; 7 bases are shared with TRBD1. V was pared by 3 bases and J by 3 bases, with 16 bases of the junction left unmatched. Germline CDR1 is KGHDR and CDR2 is SFDVKD. The CDR3 runs 18 residues. In DNA form, the CDR3 reads TGTGCCACCAGTGATGGTCCACAGGGGCAGGTCTCGGACTACGAGCAGTACGTC. It is translated as CATSDGPQGQVSDYEQYV.

V gene TRBV6-2 or TRBV6-3 combines with J gene TRBJ1-1; tentatively, D is TRBD1 (6 bases). Trimming shortened V by 0 bases and J by 6 bases, and 11 bases separated the two germline ends. Germline V gives CDR1 MNHEY, CDR2 SVGEGT. The CDR3 has 14 residues. CDR3 sequence reads: CASSYSPGAPEAFF. The CDR3 DNA is TGTGCCAGCAGTTACTCTCCAGGGGCTCCTGAAGCTTTCTTT.

The chain carries TRBV24-1 and TRBJ2-6, with D unclear. Trimming removed 3 bases at V and 0 bases at J, with 11 bases between. The germline gives CDR1 KGHDR, CDR2 SFDVKD. The CDR3 is made up of 17 amino acids. CDR3 bases: TGTGCCACCAGTGATCGGAGCTATAGCTCTGGGGCCAACGTCCTGACTTTC. Protein: CATSDRSYSSGANVLTF.

This sequence joins TRBV11-1 and TRBJ2-5, with TRBD2 as a possible D gene (6 bases). The length of the CDR3 is 16 residues. V was cut by 2 bases and J by 1 base, with 14 bases left in between. The germline V gene encodes CDR1 SGHAT and CDR2 FQDESV (reference sequence). This chain's CDR3 is CASSLSHRTTQETQYF. The DNA for the CDR3 is TGTGCCAGCAGCTTAAGTCACCGGACTACCCAAGAGACCCAGTACTTC.

The chain employs TRBV2 and TRBJ1-4; 10 nucleotides agree with TRBD1. Germline lookup yields CDR1 SNHLY and CDR2 FYNNEI. The CDR3 contains 14 residues. Losses at the gene ends were 8 bases for V and 3 bases for J; bases not matched to a gene: 3. The CDR3 reads CASCGQGANEKLFF. The CDR3 DNA reads TGTGCCAGCTGTGGACAGGGGGCTAATGAAAAACTGTTTTTT.

CDR3 residues: CASSEGGTNEKLFF. Written as DNA, the CDR3 is TGTGCCAGCAGTGAGGGAGGTACTAATGAAAAACTGTTTTTT. The chain combines TRBV6-1 with TRBJ1-4, with D hard to call. V shed 3 bases and J shed 2 bases, with 7 bases lying between them. This CDR3 is built from 14 residues. Per the germline V gene, CDR1 is MNHNS and CDR2 is SASEGT.

This clone was picked up one time. The chain is built from TRBV12-3 or TRBV12-4 and TRBJ1-2; D not resolved. The CDR3 spans 11 residues. V was clipped by 4 bases and J by 8 bases, with 8 bases between them. CDR3 sequence reads: CASSYRRGYTF. The CDR3 nucleotides are TGTGCCAGCAGTTATCGGAGAGGCTACACCTTC.

The chain uses TRBV7-2 and TRBJ2-2; D unresolved. The CDR3 is 15 residues long. The V gene lost 5 bases and the J gene lost 4 bases, with 14 bases spanning the gap. Germline CDR1 reads SGHTA; CDR2 reads FQGNSA. CDR3 in amino acids: CASSLSLPVTGELFF. The CDR3 DNA follows: TGTGCCAGCAGCCTGTCGCTTCCGGTCACCGGGGAGCTGTTTTTT.

The chain carries TRBV7-6 and TRBJ2-6, with 7 positions matching TRBD1. There are 14 residues in the CDR3. CDR1 and CDR2 (germline): SGHVS, FNYEAQ. The ends lost 4 bases at V and 15 bases at J; junction bases unmatched: 12. This CDR3 reads CASSSPDDRVGLTF. CDR3 DNA sequence: TGTGCCAGCAGCTCGCCAGACGACAGGGTCGGCCTGACTTTC.

This clone was found a few times. The chain recombines TRBV10-3 with TRBJ1-2; tentative D call: TRBD1 (5 bases). This CDR3 spans 12 amino acids. V was clipped by 4 bases and J by 3 bases, with 6 bases between them. Germline CDR1 reads ENHRY; CDR2 reads SYGVKD. The CDR3 region has the DNA TGTGCCATCAGTGGCAGGGACTATGGCTACACCTTC. Protein sequence: CAISGRDYGYTF.

The chain has TRBV19 and TRBJ2-3; TRBD1 aligns across 9 bases. The CDR3 sequence is 15 residues long. Germline V CDR1 and CDR2: LNHDA, SQIVND (reference sequence). J was trimmed by 1 base and V by 5 bases; bases with no gene match: 4. This CDR3 reads CASSGGQGRTDTQYF. CDR3 sequence (DNA): TGTGCCAGTAGTGGGGGACAGGGCCGCACAGATACGCAGTATTTT.

V usage is TRBV5-6 and J usage is TRBJ1-5; a weak D match, TRBD1 (6 bases). Germline V gene sequence: CDR1 SGHDT, CDR2 YYEEEE. The germline V and J ends were trimmed by 1 base and 3 bases, with 8 bases remaining between them. This CDR3 region has 14 residues. The CDR3 DNA reads as TGTGCCAGCAGCTTGTACAGGGTCAATCAGCCCCAGCATTTT. Encoded protein: CASSLYRVNQPQHF.

As concerns this clone: This sample includes further DNA sequences coding for the same CDR3. The chain links TRBV5-1 to TRBJ2-7; D possibly corresponds to TRBD1 (5 bases). The germline CDR1 and CDR2 sequences are SGHRS and YFSETQ. CDR3 length: 15 amino acids. The V gene lost 0 bases and the J gene lost 0 bases, with 10 bases spanning the gap. CDR3 region: CASSLGVTDSYEQYV. Here the CDR3 DNA reads TGCGCCAGCAGCTTGGGGGTGACAGACTCCTACGAGCAGTACGTC.

Regarding this clone: In the same sample, other DNA sequences code for this CDR3. This rearrangement joins TRBV19 to TRBJ1-1; no reliable D call. The CDR3 spans 12 residues. V dropped 3 bases and J dropped 2 bases, with 4 bases sitting between them. Germline V gives CDR1 LNHDA, CDR2 SQIVND (reference sequence). CDR3 residues: CASSILNTEAFF. CDR3 nucleotide sequence: TGTGCCAGTAGTATCCTTAACACTGAAGCTTTCTTT.